What follows describes a single T cell receptor (beta chain). Its antigen is undetermined. This entry belongs to a study of beta chain features in type 1 diabetes. Study-wide background: Summed over all samples, the examined sorted cells came to fewer than 120 million.

Investigators reverse transcribed all isolated RNA, so they sequenced expressed TCRB transcripts. TCRdb's table, derived via immunoSEQ multiplex PCR, lists solely in-frame clones and lacks some. The repertoire includes 40,000 to 55,000 clones, roughly 45% of them detected once, and less than 0.15% sits in the top ten. Germline CDR1 and CDR2: SGDLS and YYNGEE. The CDR3 is 14 residues long. Trimming cost V 4 bases and J 4 bases; bases outside gene matches: 5. Study results and limitations: Within each of all four CD4+ subsets, Type 1 diabetes patients had TCRB CDR3s that were moderately but significantly shorter.

This receptor was taken from a man aged 25 to 45 with type 1 diabetes. Sample: stem cell memory CD4+ T cells from blood. This chain joins TRBV9 and TRBJ1-1; 9 bases map to TRBD1. The CDR3 DNA follows: TGTGCCAGCAGCCCCCGGGACAGGGCCACTGAAGCTTTCTTT. As protein: CASSPRDRATEAFF.